The sequence of this T cell receptor beta chain was determined in a study of T cells in Graves' hyperthyroidism and ophthalmopathy. Findings of the study overall: Among thyroid clonotypes expanded above 0.001, most also appeared in blood.

The investigators amplified TCR beta CDR3 regions from RNA transcripts. HTBI primers drove first-round RT-PCR of the TCR CDR3. TCRdb reprocessed the multiplex PCR reads via MiXCR and lists one record per CDR3 protein. Among some 270,000 distinct CDR3 sequences listed, roughly 15% were seen once. The CDR3 totals 15 residues. Germline values: CDR1 SEHNR, CDR2 FQNEAQ (reference sequence). V was pared by 6 bases and J by 5 bases, with 4 bases of the junction left unmatched. On this clonotype: Its target is unknown.

Diagnosis of hyperthyroidism was new in patients aged 18 to 65, and its duration was under 2 months. About 9.4 ml fresh peripheral blood yielded the PBMCs. Sequenced sample: blood. The chain combines TRBV7-9 with TRBJ2-5; 15 nucleotides align to TRBD2. The receptor was derived from a woman in her twenties or thirties with Graves' hyperthyroidism that later progressed to Graves' ophthalmopathy. The CDR3 DNA follows: TGTGCCAGCAGGTCCGGACTAGCGGGAGGGGAGACCCAGTACTTC. Residues: CASRSGLAGGETQYF.